A selection of T cell receptor beta chains follows, all from one sample in a study of cytomegalovirus exposure and HLA in healthy donors. The protocol was immunoSEQ multiplex PCR, while the TCRdb copy is restricted to in-frame clones and leaves out a portion. The table lists about 190,000 clones, around 67% of them singletons, with around 3.3% in the top ten. Sequencing was performed on PBMCs. These receptors were obtained from a woman aged 30 to 39 in good health and CMV-seropositive. Both conserved end residues are part of each CDR3. Each record gives: D gene, J gene, V gene, clone size, CDR3 DNA, CDR3 protein. The D gene is left open where the match is weak. A clone size is listed for some rows: how often the clone was seen (once, few, many), or a class if it is expanded.

>NA|TRBJ2-7|TRBV28|NA
TGTGCCAGCAGTTCTACAGGAATGATCTACGAGCAGTACTTC
CASSSTGMIYEQYF
>NA|TRBJ1-1|TRBV5-4|NA
TGTGCCAGCAGCTTGGACAGGAACACTGAAGCTTTCTTT
CASSLDRNTEAFF
>TRBD1|TRBJ2-5|TRBV27|NA
TGTGCCAGCAGTTCCTACAGGGGGACGGGAGAGCAGTACTTC
CASSSYRGTGEQYF
>NA|TRBJ1-1|TRBV10-3|few
TGTGCCATCAGTGGAGGGGGTGACACTGAAGCTTTCTTT
CAISGGGDTEAFF
>TRBD2|TRBJ2-3|TRBV7-2|NA
TGTGCCAGCAGCTTAGTCCAACCGGGACTAGCGGGAGATACGCAGTATTTT
CASSLVQPGLAGDTQYF
>NA|TRBJ2-7|TRBV27|NA
TGTGCCAGCAGTTTCGGGTACGAGCAGTACTTC
CASSFGYEQYF
>TRBD1|TRBJ2-2|TRBV7-9|NA
TGTGCCAGCAGTGCCGGGACAGGGGGCCCCGGGGAGCTGTTTTTT
CASSAGTGGPGELFF
>TRBD2|TRBJ2-2|TRBV19|NA
TGTGCCAGTAGTATCCTGGCAGCGGGAGTAGGGACCGGGGAGCTGTTTTTT
CASSILAAGVGTGELFF
>TRBD1|TRBJ2-7|TRBV28|NA
TGTGCCAGCAGTTCGACAGGGAGCCACGAGCAGTACTTC
CASSSTGSHEQYF
>TRBD1|TRBJ2-3|TRBV29-1|NA
TGCAGCGCCCGAGGCTCCCTGGGACAGGGGGATCAGGCAGATACGCAGTATTTT
CSARGSLGQGDQADTQYF
>NA|TRBJ1-1|TRBV27|NA
TGTGCCAGCAGTCCCACAGCGAACACTGAAGCTTTCTTT
CASSPTANTEAFF
>NA|TRBJ1-5|TRBV4-2|NA
TGTGCCAGCAGCCAAGTATCAACAGAGAATCAGCCCCAGCATTTT
CASSQVSTENQPQHF
>TRBD2|TRBJ2-7|TRBV7-9|NA
TGTGCCAGCAGCTTAGGGCGGGACTACTCCTTCGAGCAGTACTTC
CASSLGRDYSFEQYF
>NA|TRBJ2-7|TRBV14|NA
TGTGCCAGCAGCCAAGCAAGCAGGATAAGCTACGAGCAGTACTTC
CASSQASRISYEQYF
>NA|TRBJ1-2|TRBV4-2|NA
TGTGCCAGCAGCCAAGATACAGGTGATTATGGCTACACCTTC
CASSQDTGDYGYTF
>NA|TRBJ2-2|TRBV2|NA
TGTGCCAGCAGAGAGGAGGGAACCGGGGAGCTGTTTTTT
CASREEGTGELFF
>TRBD2|TRBJ2-3|TRBV7-9|NA
TGTTCCAGCAGCTCGCTACTAGCGGGAGCATCGGGGAAAGATACGCAGTATTTT
CSSSSLLAGASGKDTQYF
>TRBD1|TRBJ1-2|TRBV5-1|once
TGCGCCAGCAGCGCAGGACAGGGCCCTAAGGGGGGCTATGGCTACACCTTC
CASSAGQGPKGGYGYTF
>TRBD1|TRBJ2-7|TRBV6-6|NA
TGTGCCAGCAGTTACACTGCAGGGACAGGGAAATACGAGCAGTACTTC
CASSYTAGTGKYEQYF
>NA|TRBJ1-1|TRBV6-1|NA
TGTGCCAGCAATTCAGGGGAACTGGCTGAAGCTTTCTTT
CASNSGELAEAFF
>NA|TRBJ2-1|TRBV4-1|NA
TGCGCCAGCAGCCCTTACAGCTCCTACAATGAGCAGTTCTTC
CASSPYSSYNEQFF
>TRBD1|TRBJ2-3|TRBV11-2|NA
TGTGCCAGCAGCTTGGACAGGCTGAGCACAGATACGCAGTATTTT
CASSLDRLSTDTQYF
>NA|TRBJ1-4|TRBV7-2|NA
TGTGCCAGCAGCCCCGGGGCAGGGGCGGTAAAACTGTTTTTT
CASSPGAGAVKLFF
>NA|TRBJ1-4|TRBV7-9|NA
TGTGCCAGCAGCTTAGAAGCGACGCTTAGTGAAAAACTGTTTTTT
CASSLEATLSEKLFF
>TRBD2|TRBJ2-1|TRBV14|NA
TGTGCCAGCAGCCTAGCGGGAGCCGCTGGCTATGAGCAGTTCTTC
CASSLAGAAGYEQFF
>NA|TRBJ1-2|TRBV7-9|NA
TGTGCCAGCAGCTGGGAAAGCAGGGACTATGGCTACACCTTC
CASSWESRDYGYTF
>TRBD2|TRBJ2-7|TRBV11-3|NA
TGTGCCAGCAGCTCTAGCGGGAGGGGAGAGCAGTACTTC
CASSSSGRGEQYF
>NA|TRBJ2-6|TRBV6-1|few
TGTGCCTGCGGGGGCTTCGGGGGGGCCAACGTCCTGACTTTC
CACGGFGGANVLTF
>TRBD1|TRBJ1-5|TRBV6-1|NA
TGTGCCAGCAGTGAACCGAACAGGGGGCAGCGCAATCAGCCCCAGCATTTT
CASSEPNRGQRNQPQHF
>TRBD2|TRBJ2-3|TRBV19|NA
TGTGCCAGTAGTACGGGGCGGGAGTTTGATACGCAGTATTTT
CASSTGREFDTQYF
>NA|TRBJ1-1|TRBV6-5|NA
TGTGCCAGCAGTTACTCGAACGGGATGAACACTGAAGCTTTCTTT
CASSYSNGMNTEAFF
>NA|TRBJ2-2|TRBV19|once
TGTGCCAGTAGCTGGACATCGAACACCGGGGAGCTGTTTTTT
CASSWTSNTGELFF
>NA|TRBJ2-7|TRBV28|once
TGTGCCAGCAGTTTAGGCGGGAAAGGATACGAGCAGTACTTC
CASSLGGKGYEQYF
>TRBD1|TRBJ1-1|TRBV27|NA
TGTGCCAGCAGTAGAAATGGACAGGGCCGGGCTTTCTTT
CASSRNGQGRAFF
>NA|TRBJ1-1|TRBV28|NA
TGTGCCAGCCCACCGGCGGGGCGGTTAAACACTGAAGCTTTCTTT
CASPPAGRLNTEAFF
>TRBD2|TRBJ2-1|TRBV5-1|NA
TGCGCCAGCAGCTCTCGACGGGGGACTAGCGGTATCTCCTACAATGAGCAGTTCTTC
CASSSRRGTSGISYNEQFF
>NA|TRBJ2-7|TRBV6-5|NA
TGTGCCAGCAGTTACGGGGCAGAGCAGTACTTC
CASSYGAEQYF
>TRBD2|TRBJ2-7|TRBV5-4|NA
TGTGCCAGCAGCTTGGTGGGGACTAGCTACGAGCAGTACTTC
CASSLVGTSYEQYF
>TRBD1|TRBJ1-1|TRBV2|NA
TGTGCCAGCAGTGGTCGCGAGGGGGCCACTGAAGCTTTCTTT
CASSGREGATEAFF
>NA|TRBJ2-1|TRBV27|NA
TGTGCCAGCAGTTTGGACAGATACAATGAGCAGTTCTTC
CASSLDRYNEQFF
>TRBD2|TRBJ2-1|TRBV6-5|NA
TGTGCCAGCAGTTACGGGGGGGTTAGTGAGCAGTTCTTC
CASSYGGVSEQFF
>TRBD1|TRBJ1-1|TRBV18|NA
TGTGCCAGCTCATCCGACAGGGTTGGGACTGAAGCTTTCTTT
CASSSDRVGTEAFF
>NA|TRBJ2-2|TRBV21-1|NA
TGTGCCAGCAGCAACCCTAGCGGGGAGAACACCGGGGAGCTGTTTTTT
CASSNPSGENTGELFF
>TRBD2|TRBJ2-7|TRBV2|NA
TGTGCCAGCAGAGGGACTAGAACCGAGCAGTACTTC
CASRGTRTEQYF
>NA|TRBJ2-7|TRBV4-1|NA
TGCGCCAGCAGCCAAGGGCGGGGTAGCGCCAATGGGGAGCAGTACTTC
CASSQGRGSANGEQYF
>TRBD1|TRBJ2-5|TRBV5-4|NA
TGTGCCAGCAGCTTGGGGTTGGGACAGGGGGACCAAGAGACCCAGTACTTC
CASSLGLGQGDQETQYF
>TRBD1|TRBJ1-2|TRBV5-5|NA
TGTGCCAGCAGTAACCCTCCGGGACAGGGGTCTGGCTACACCTTC
CASSNPPGQGSGYTF
>TRBD2|TRBJ2-7|TRBV27|few
TGTGCCAGCAGTTTGGGTTATCTGGGACTAGCGGGAGCTGAGCAGTACTTC
CASSLGYLGLAGAEQYF
>NA|TRBJ2-1|TRBV18|NA
TGTGCCAGCTCACCAAGTCTTACCAGCTCCTACAATGAGCAGTTCTTC
CASSPSLTSSYNEQFF
>TRBD2|TRBJ2-3|TRBV27|NA
TGTGCCAGCAGTTGGGGCGGGAGTACAGATACGCAGTATTTT
CASSWGGSTDTQYF
>TRBD1|TRBJ1-1|TRBV28|few
TGTGCCAGCAGTAAAACAGGGGGCGCGGGGTTGAACACTGAAGCTTTCTTT
CASSKTGGAGLNTEAFF
>NA|TRBJ1-5|TRBV7-2|few
TGTGCCAGCAGCTCCTGGGGGGGCAGCAATCAGCCCCAGCATTTT
CASSSWGGSNQPQHF
>TRBD1|TRBJ2-7|TRBV9|NA
TGTGCCAGCAGCCCGGGGACAGGGAGCTCCTACGAGCAGTACTTC
CASSPGTGSSYEQYF
>NA|TRBJ1-1|TRBV25-1|NA
TGTGCCAGCAGTGAGACAGGAACTCTGAACACTGAAGCTTTCTTT
CASSETGTLNTEAFF
>NA|TRBJ2-1|TRBV6-1|few
TGTGCCAGCAGTGAACAGGGCGGTGATGAGCAGTTCTTC
CASSEQGGDEQFF
>NA|TRBJ2-7|TRBV29-1|NA
TGCAGCGTTTCAGACGGGTCCTACGAGCAGTACTTC
CSVSDGSYEQYF
>NA|TRBJ1-3|TRBV28|NA
TGTGCCAGCAGTTTATTGGGCAGGGTACGTGGAAACACCATATATTTT
CASSLLGRVRGNTIYF
>TRBD2|TRBJ2-1|TRBV7-2|NA
TGTGCCAGCAGCTTCAGTACCTTAGCGGGAGGCCTTTACAATGAGCAGTTCTTC
CASSFSTLAGGLYNEQFF
>TRBD1|TRBJ2-7|TRBV6-4|NA
TGTGCCAGCAGTGACTCAGGACAGGGTGGAGAGCAGTACTTC
CASSDSGQGGEQYF
>NA|TRBJ2-2|TRBV29-1|NA
TGCAGCGTTGACTCGGGGGCCGGGGAGCTGTTTTTT
CSVDSGAGELFF